Listed below are T cell receptor beta chains from one sample, sequenced in a study of OX40 agonist ivuxolimab in advanced cancers. Libraries were prepared by immunoSEQ multiplex PCR; TCRdb keeps only in-frame clonotypes and omits some of them. Here the sample spans around 83,000 clones, about 88% being singletons. This specimen consisted of CD4+ or CD8+ T cells sorted from blood, obtained in a trial of the OX40 agonist ivuxolimab. The receptors shown here come from an adult with an advanced solid tumor such as melanoma, head and neck, liver or kidney cancer. Both conserved end residues are part of each CDR3. Each record gives: D gene, clone size, V gene, J gene, CDR3 protein, CDR3 DNA. The D gene is left open where the match is weak. Clone size is not always given. Where it is, it says once, few, many or a class for expanded clones.

d_gene: TRBD1
abundance: NA
v_gene: TRBV6-5
j_gene: TRBJ1-2
CDR3aa: CASSYRQGADYGYTF
CDR3nt: TGTGCCAGCAGTTACCGACAGGGAGCGGACTATGGCTACACCTTC

d_gene: NA
abundance: NA
v_gene: TRBV10-3
j_gene: TRBJ1-1
CDR3aa: CAISEIGGDTEAFF
CDR3nt: TGTGCCATCAGTGAGATCGGGGGTGACACTGAAGCTTTCTTT

d_gene: NA
abundance: NA
v_gene: TRBV10-3
j_gene: TRBJ2-7
CDR3aa: CAISEGQVSYEQYF
CDR3nt: TGTGCCATCAGTGAGGGGCAGGTCTCCTACGAGCAGTACTTC

d_gene: TRBD2
abundance: NA
v_gene: TRBV5-1
j_gene: TRBJ2-3
CDR3aa: CASSLGLAGGLTPTDTQYF
CDR3nt: TGCGCCAGCAGCTTGGGACTAGCGGGAGGTCTGACCCCCACAGATACGCAGTATTTT

d_gene: TRBD2
abundance: NA
v_gene: TRBV6-5
j_gene: TRBJ2-7
CDR3aa: CASSYGTSYEQYF
CDR3nt: TGTGCCAGCAGTTACGGGACTAGCTACGAGCAGTACTTC

d_gene: NA
abundance: NA
v_gene: TRBV6-5
j_gene: TRBJ1-4
CDR3aa: CASSPERGFGKLFF
CDR3nt: TGTGCCAGCAGTCCCGAGAGGGGGTTTGGAAAACTGTTTTTT

d_gene: NA
abundance: NA
v_gene: TRBV7-6
j_gene: TRBJ1-5
CDR3aa: CASSLEAGSNQPQHF
CDR3nt: TGTGCCAGCAGCTTAGAGGCTGGGTCAAATCAGCCCCAGCATTTT

d_gene: NA
abundance: NA
v_gene: TRBV7-9
j_gene: TRBJ2-1
CDR3aa: CASRGGSGKDLSNEQFF
CDR3nt: TGTGCCAGCAGAGGGGGGAGCGGTAAAGATCTCAGCAATGAGCAGTTCTTC

d_gene: NA
abundance: NA
v_gene: TRBV7-8
j_gene: TRBJ2-7
CDR3aa: CASSLSGAFYEQYF
CDR3nt: TGTGCCAGCAGCTTGTCGGGAGCATTCTACGAGCAGTACTTC

d_gene: TRBD1
abundance: once
v_gene: TRBV27
j_gene: TRBJ2-2
CDR3aa: CASSSRDRGRGLFF
CDR3nt: TGTGCCAGCAGTTCTAGGGACAGGGGGCGCGGGCTGTTTTTT

d_gene: NA
abundance: few
v_gene: TRBV6-1
j_gene: TRBJ1-5
CDR3aa: CASSDFGRPQPQHF
CDR3nt: TGTGCCAGCAGTGATTTTGGCAGGCCTCAGCCCCAGCATTTT

d_gene: TRBD2
abundance: NA
v_gene: TRBV27
j_gene: TRBJ2-5
CDR3aa: CASSFLAAQETQYF
CDR3nt: TGTGCCAGCAGTTTTCTAGCGGCTCAAGAGACCCAGTACTTC

d_gene: NA
abundance: NA
v_gene: TRBV10-3
j_gene: TRBJ1-6
CDR3aa: CAISESAQDNSPLHF
CDR3nt: TGTGCCATCAGTGAGTCGGCGCAGGATAATTCACCCCTCCACTTT

d_gene: NA
abundance: NA
v_gene: TRBV2
j_gene: TRBJ2-1
CDR3aa: CASSLGAYNEQFF
CDR3nt: TGTGCCAGCTCTCTCGGGGCCTACAATGAGCAGTTCTTC

d_gene: NA
abundance: once
v_gene: TRBV9
j_gene: TRBJ2-1
CDR3aa: CASSFQGDAYNEQFF
CDR3nt: TGTGCCAGCAGCTTCCAGGGAGACGCCTACAATGAGCAGTTCTTC

d_gene: NA
abundance: NA
v_gene: TRBV7-8
j_gene: TRBJ2-3
CDR3aa: CASSRAETTDTQYF
CDR3nt: TGTGCCAGCAGCCGTGCAGAGACCACAGATACGCAGTATTTT

d_gene: TRBD1
abundance: NA
v_gene: TRBV7-9
j_gene: TRBJ2-1
CDR3aa: CASSLVEGTGNREQFF
CDR3nt: TGTGCCAGCAGCTTAGTTGAGGGGACAGGGAACAGGGAGCAGTTCTTC

d_gene: NA
abundance: NA
v_gene: TRBV4-1
j_gene: TRBJ1-6
CDR3aa: CASTAWIGKNNSPLHF
CDR3nt: TGCGCCAGCACAGCATGGATTGGGAAGAATAATTCACCCCTCCACTTT

d_gene: TRBD1
abundance: NA
v_gene: TRBV18
j_gene: TRBJ2-3
CDR3aa: CATRTGLADTQYF
CDR3nt: TGTGCCACCCGGACAGGGCTGGCAGATACGCAGTATTTT

d_gene: TRBD1
abundance: once
v_gene: TRBV5-4
j_gene: TRBJ2-2
CDR3aa: CASSRKQGGLNTGELFF
CDR3nt: TGTGCCAGCAGCCGAAAACAGGGGGGCTTGAACACCGGGGAGCTGTTTTTT

d_gene: TRBD2
abundance: NA
v_gene: TRBV2
j_gene: TRBJ2-3
CDR3aa: CATWLGDYTDTQYF
CDR3nt: TGTGCCACCTGGTTGGGGGACTACACAGATACGCAGTATTTT

d_gene: NA
abundance: NA
v_gene: TRBV9
j_gene: TRBJ1-2
CDR3aa: CASSVYMDGHTNYGYTF
CDR3nt: TGTGCCAGCAGCGTATACATGGACGGGCACACTAACTATGGCTACACCTTC

d_gene: TRBD2
abundance: NA
v_gene: TRBV18
j_gene: TRBJ2-1
CDR3aa: CASSPTSGSYNEQFF
CDR3nt: TGTGCCAGCTCGCCCACTAGCGGGTCCTACAATGAGCAGTTCTTC

d_gene: NA
abundance: NA
v_gene: TRBV19
j_gene: TRBJ1-2
CDR3aa: CASNIRGDYGYTF
CDR3nt: TGTGCCAGTAATATCAGAGGGGACTATGGCTACACCTTC

d_gene: NA
abundance: NA
v_gene: TRBV5-6
j_gene: TRBJ2-3
CDR3aa: CASSFRASGAADTQYF
CDR3nt: TGTGCCAGCAGCTTTAGAGCGTCAGGGGCAGCAGATACGCAGTATTTT

d_gene: NA
abundance: NA
v_gene: TRBV5-6
j_gene: TRBJ1-1
CDR3aa: CASSSRTGNTEAFF
CDR3nt: TGTGCCAGCAGCTCAAGGACGGGGAACACTGAAGCTTTCTTT

d_gene: NA
abundance: few
v_gene: TRBV18
j_gene: TRBJ2-2
CDR3aa: CASQEQGDTGELFF
CDR3nt: TGTGCCAGCCAGGAGCAGGGTGACACCGGGGAGCTGTTTTTT

d_gene: TRBD2
abundance: once
v_gene: TRBV30
j_gene: TRBJ2-7
CDR3aa: CAWSVLSSGRYEQYF
CDR3nt: TGTGCCTGGAGTGTACTGTCTAGCGGGAGGTACGAGCAGTACTTC

d_gene: NA
abundance: NA
v_gene: TRBV4-1
j_gene: TRBJ2-2
CDR3aa: CASSRGQGLNTGELFF
CDR3nt: TGCGCCAGCAGCCGCGGGCAGGGGTTGAACACCGGGGAGCTGTTTTTT

d_gene: NA
abundance: few
v_gene: TRBV30
j_gene: TRBJ2-3
CDR3aa: CMGGRGHTQYF
CDR3nt: TGTATGGGGGGCAGAGGACATACGCAGTATTTT

d_gene: NA
abundance: NA
v_gene: TRBV7-6
j_gene: TRBJ1-3
CDR3aa: CASSFGDSGNTIYF
CDR3nt: TGTGCCAGCAGCTTCGGGGACTCTGGAAACACCATATATTTT

d_gene: NA
abundance: NA
v_gene: TRBV6-5
j_gene: TRBJ1-1
CDR3aa: CASRVGGVMNTEAFF
CDR3nt: TGTGCCAGCAGAGTAGGGGGGGTAATGAACACTGAAGCTTTCTTT

d_gene: TRBD1
abundance: NA
v_gene: TRBV6-1
j_gene: TRBJ1-2
CDR3aa: CASSVGPDREGYGYTF
CDR3nt: TGTGCCAGCAGTGTGGGTCCCGACAGGGAGGGCTATGGCTACACCTTC

d_gene: NA
abundance: NA
v_gene: TRBV18
j_gene: TRBJ1-3
CDR3aa: CASSPSVDTIYF
CDR3nt: TGTGCCAGCTCACCTAGTGTGGACACCATATATTTT

d_gene: NA
abundance: NA
v_gene: TRBV7-3
j_gene: TRBJ2-6
CDR3aa: CASSASSGANVLTF
CDR3nt: TGTGCCAGCAGCGCCTCGTCTGGGGCCAACGTCCTGACTTTC

d_gene: NA
abundance: once
v_gene: TRBV30
j_gene: TRBJ2-5
CDR3aa: CAWSVQTQETQYF
CDR3nt: TGTGCCTGGAGTGTACAGACCCAAGAGACCCAGTACTTC